The 28 T cell receptor beta chains listed next were all sequenced from one sample in a study of T-cell reconstitution after alpha-beta-depleted transplantation in children. Library preparation (for TCRbeta) was performed with unique molecular identifiers. TCRdb passed the PCR reads through MiXCR, listing each CDR3 protein once. The table lists approximately 1,000,000 distinct CDR3 sequences, around 30% of them singletons. The source material was PBMCs, mostly from graft donor cells, sampled 360 days after TCRalphabeta/CD19-depleted stem cell transplant. The receptors come from a boy younger than two who had a stem cell transplant for SCID, so the T cells may come from the graft donor.

Many counts were recorded for this clonotype. The J gene is TRBJ1-5, the V gene TRBV20-1; 9 bases are shared with TRBD1. Germline V gene sequence: CDR1 DFQATT, CDR2 SNEGSKA (reference sequence). V trimming: 3 bases; J trimming: 3 bases; junction bases outside the gene matches: 3. CDR3 length equals 14 residues. The CDR3 DNA sequence: TGCAGTGCTAGGGACAGGGGCATCAATCAGCCCCAGCATTTT. This gives the protein CSARDRGINQPQHF.

V is TRBV3-1 and J is TRBJ2-7; the D is unclear. Between the trimmed V and J ends, which lost 1 base and 0 bases, there was a span of 13 bases. Germline V gene sequence: CDR1 LGHDT, CDR2 YNNKEL (reference sequence). The CDR3 contains 16 residues. The CDR3 region has the DNA TGTGCCAGCAGCCAAGTGGCAGGTAAAAGCTCCTACGAGCAGTACTTC. Amino acid sequence: CASSQVAGKSSYEQYF.

The chain uses TRBV5-1 and TRBJ2-7; a possible D gene is TRBD1 (6 bases). This CDR3 is 15 amino acids long. The V and J ends lost 2 bases and 3 bases respectively, with 15 bases between them. The germline V gene encodes CDR1 SGHRS and CDR2 YFSETQ. CDR3 sequence: CASSFELAGDYEQYF. Written as DNA, the CDR3 is TGCGCCAGCAGCTTTGAGCTGGCAGGGGACTACGAGCAGTACTTC.

The rearrangement joins TRBV28 to TRBJ1-5, with unresolved D. Germline V gives CDR1 MDHEN, CDR2 SYDVKM. The CDR3 is made up of 13 amino acids. V shed 5 bases and J shed 1 base, with 6 bases lying between them. CDR3 nucleotide sequence: TGTGCCAGCAGTCCACGAAGCAATCAGCCCCAGCATTTT. This sequence encodes CASSPRSNQPQHF.

This sequence joins TRBV4-1 and TRBJ2-7; D may be TRBD1 (5 bases). Germline CDR1 is MGHRA and CDR2 is YSYEKL. The CDR3 has 12 residues. V was cut by 1 base and J by 5 bases, with 6 bases left in between. CDR3 in amino acids: CASSQGQHEQYF. The CDR3 DNA sequence: TGCGCCAGCAGCCAAGGACAGCACGAGCAGTACTTC.

V usage is TRBV28 and J usage is TRBJ2-2; TRBD2 aligns across 8 bases. The CDR3 length is 16 residues. Germline V lookup: CDR1 MDHEN, CDR2 SYDVKM. V shed 2 bases and J 5 bases; nucleotides not matched to a gene: 7. CDR3 loop: CASSLGAGVRTGELFF. The CDR3 nucleotides are TGTGCCAGCAGTTTAGGAGCGGGGGTGAGGACCGGGGAGCTGTTTTTT.

This clonotype was recorded a few times. The rearrangement links TRBV10-2 to TRBJ2-7, with 7 bases that match TRBD1. The CDR3 has 19 residues. The V gene end was trimmed by 3 bases and the J gene end by 5 bases; junction bases not matched to a gene: 22. Per the germline V gene, CDR1 is WSHSY and CDR2 is SAAADI. DNA of the CDR3: TGCGCCAGCAGTGACCCGCACTTAAATGTCATTCAGGGGGTCCACGAGCAGTACTTC. The encoded protein is CASSDPHLNVIQGVHEQYF.

This clonotype has a handful of counts. The gene calls are TRBV27 and TRBJ2-7; D gene unclear. The germline V and J ends were trimmed by 7 bases and 0 bases, with 10 bases remaining between them. This CDR3 contains 13 residues. In germline, CDR1 is MNHEY, CDR2 SMNVEV (reference sequence). The CDR3 sequence: CASNKLGSYEQYF. The CDR3, as DNA: TGTGCCAGCAACAAATTAGGCTCCTACGAGCAGTACTTC.

This chain connects TRBV7-3 to TRBJ2-5; 14 bases are a match to TRBD2. This CDR3 is 17 amino acids long. J was trimmed by 3 bases and V by 4 bases; bases with no gene match: 7. Germline values: CDR1 SGHTA, CDR2 FQGTGA. The CDR3 here is CASSSTGLAGGKETQYF. In DNA, the CDR3 is TGTGCCAGCAGCTCCACAGGACTAGCGGGGGGTAAAGAGACCCAGTACTTC.

The rearrangement uses TRBV9 and TRBJ2-5; D may be TRBD1 (5 bases). V was cut by 3 bases and J by 0 bases, with 15 bases left in between. Germline V CDR1 and CDR2: SGDLS, YYNGEE. The CDR3 totals 16 residues. The CDR3: CASSGLGEGYQETQYF. The CDR3 coding sequence is TGTGCCAGCAGCGGCTTAGGGGAAGGGTACCAAGAGACCCAGTACTTC.

The sample holds a few counts of this clonotype. The chain uses TRBV10-1 and TRBJ2-2; tentative D call: TRBD1 (5 bases). Germline loops: CDR1 WNHNN, CDR2 SYGVQD (reference sequence). Trimming took off 3 bases at V and 2 bases at J, with 7 bases between the two ends. This CDR3 has 14 amino acids. In DNA, the CDR3 is TGCGCCAGCAGTGAAGGACATAACACCGGGGAGCTGTTTTTT. The encoded protein is CASSEGHNTGELFF.

The count of this clonotype is one. V and J are TRBV4-1 and TRBJ1-5; D gene unclear. The germline V and J ends were trimmed by 2 bases and 5 bases, with 10 bases remaining between them. This CDR3 spans 14 amino acids. The V gene's germline CDR1 is MGHRA and CDR2 YSYEKL. The CDR3 DNA sequence: TGCGCCAGCAGCCAACTTTTGGCGCATCAGCCCCAGCATTTT. Encoded protein: CASSQLLAHQPQHF.

The V and J genes are TRBV12-3 or TRBV12-4 and TRBJ2-1; D not resolved. The CDR3 is made up of 15 amino acids. V was trimmed by 5 bases and J by 5 bases, leaving 16 bases between them. The CDR3 loop reads CASSKVSRPHNEQFF. The CDR3 bases are TGTGCCAGCAGTAAAGTTTCTAGACCCCACAATGAGCAGTTCTTC.

V usage is TRBV5-1 and J usage is TRBJ1-3, with D maybe TRBD1 (5 bases). Germline V CDR1 and CDR2: SGHRS, YFSETQ. With 2 bases removed from V and 4 bases from J, the gap between germline ends came to 10 bases. The length of the CDR3 is 14 residues. The CDR3 reads CASSFGREGNTIYF. CDR3 bases: TGCGCCAGCAGCTTCGGCAGGGAAGGAAACACCATATATTTT.

This clonotype was counted a few times. The J gene is TRBJ2-3, the V gene TRBV20-1; maybe TRBD2 (5 bases). The CDR3 sequence is 17 residues long. V lost 0 bases to trimming and J lost 5 bases, with 21 bases between them. Germline CDR1 and CDR2: DFQATT and SNEGSKA (reference sequence). The CDR3 DNA sequence: TGCAGTGCTAGAGATGCCCTCGGCGCTAGCTCGGGAGATACGCAGTATTTT. Translation: CSARDALGASSGDTQYF.

This clonotype was seen only a few times. The chain combines TRBV29-1 with TRBJ2-7; 11 bases are shared with TRBD1. The CDR3 has 15 amino acids. Germline V CDR1 and CDR2: SQVTM, ANQGSEA. J lost 2 bases, V lost 4 bases, and 7 bases had no gene match. DNA for the CDR3: TGCAGCGTTGTGCCCGGGACAGGGGGGCCCTACGAGCAGTACTTC. Protein: CSVVPGTGGPYEQYF.

This clonotype was picked up a small number of times. V gene TRBV11-2 combines with J gene TRBJ2-2; D is unclear. This CDR3 is 13 amino acids long. In germline, CDR1 is SGHAT, CDR2 FQNNGV. The V end lost 3 bases, the J end lost 0 bases, and 2 bases lay between the germline ends. The CDR3 loop is CASSFTNTGELFF. Here the CDR3 DNA reads TGTGCCAGCAGCTTCACGAACACCGGGGAGCTGTTTTTT. Looking up the rest from reference TRBV11-2 and TRBJ2-2 gives the full variable domain: EAGVAQSPRYKIIEKRQSVAFWCNPISGHATLYWYQQILGQGPKLLIQFQNNGVVDDSQLPKDRFSAERLKGVDSTLKIQPAKLEDSAVYLCASSFTNTGELFFGEGSRLTVL.

The chain has TRBV20-1 and TRBJ1-2, with 7 bases lining up with TRBD1. Germline V gene sequence: CDR1 DFQATT, CDR2 SNEGSKA (reference sequence). The V segment lost 3 bases and the J segment 10 bases; nucleotides outside the gene matches: 11. This CDR3 is built from 13 residues. In DNA, the CDR3 is TGCAGTGCTAGCCCCGACAGGGTCGGTCACTACACCTTC. Residues: CSASPDRVGHYTF.

This clonotype was found a few times. The J gene is TRBJ2-7, the V gene TRBV7-2; tentatively, D is TRBD2 (6 bases). CDR1 SGHTA and CDR2 FQGNSA come from the germline V gene. The CDR3 is made up of 15 amino acids. V gave up 5 bases and J gave up 4 bases, with 18 bases separating them. The CDR3 spells CASSPSWGVVYEQYF. The CDR3 coding sequence is TGTGCCAGCAGCCCCAGTTGGGGGGTGGTATACGAGCAGTACTTC.

This chain links TRBV12-3 or TRBV12-4 with TRBJ2-1; a weak D match, TRBD2 (6 bases). V lost 2 bases, J lost 6 bases, and 14 bases lay in between. The CDR3 runs 15 residues. For the CDR3, the DNA is TGTGCCAGCAGTTTACTAGCGCTGGGGGGCAATGAGCAGTTCTTC. Protein product: CASSLLALGGNEQFF.

V gene TRBV20-1 combines with J gene TRBJ2-5, with no clear D. In germline, CDR1 is DFQATT, CDR2 SNEGSKA (reference sequence). The ends were cut back, 3 bases at V and 9 bases at J, with 14 bases in the middle. The CDR3 runs 12 residues. CDR3 sequence: CSASYLGPAQYF. In nucleotides, the CDR3 is TGCAGTGCTAGCTATCTGGGTCCGGCCCAGTACTTC.

This clonotype was seen a few times. The chain recombines TRBV20-1 with TRBJ2-4; D remains ambiguous. The CDR3 loop spans 15 amino acids. Per the germline V gene, CDR1 is DFQATT and CDR2 is SNEGSKA (reference sequence). Trimming took 5 bases from V and 0 from J, leaving 14 bases between them. The CDR3 nucleotides read TGCAGTGCTTCCCTTGGTTCTTTAGCCAAAAACATTCAGTACTTC. Its translation: CSASLGSLAKNIQYF.

This clonotype showed up just a few times. The CDR3 protein is CASSSVRVGSYEQYF. DNA of the CDR3: TGTGCCAGCAGCTCTGTAAGAGTGGGATCCTACGAGCAGTACTTC. The chain carries TRBV7-8 and TRBJ2-7, with no clear D. Looked up from germline, CDR1 is SGHVS and CDR2 is FQNEAQ. The CDR3 is 15 amino acids. V lost 4 bases and J 1 base, leaving 14 bases between the germline ends.

With regard to this clonotype: The junction departs from the called germline gene at one end, perhaps through a read error. J is TRBJ2-1 and V is TRBV5-6, with D possibly TRBD1 on 5 matching bases. Germline V lookup: CDR1 SGHDT, CDR2 YYEEEE. CDR3 length equals 16 residues. DNA for the CDR3: TGTGCCAGCGGCTTGGGGCAGGGCGACTTTTACAATGAGCAGTTCTTC. It codes for CASGLGQGDFYNEQFF.

This clonotype has at least ten counts. The J gene is TRBJ2-3, the V gene TRBV5-5; TRBD2 agrees at 10 bases. V trimming: 3 bases; J trimming: 1 base; junction bases outside the gene matches: 2. Germline-derived CDR1 and CDR2 are SGHKS and YYEKEE (reference sequence). The CDR3 has 15 residues. CDR3 sequence: CASSSGTSGTDTQYF. The CDR3 coding sequence is TGTGCCAGCAGCTCCGGGACTAGCGGCACAGATACGCAGTATTTT. The variable domain in full, completed from reference TRBV5-5 and TRBJ2-3, reads DAGVTQSPTHLIKTRGQQVTLRCSPISGHKSVSWYQQVLGQGPQFIFQYYEKEERGRGNFPDRFSARQFPNYSSELNVNALLLGDSALYLCASSSGTSGTDTQYFGPGTRLTVL.

The J gene is TRBJ2-3, the V gene TRBV6-2 or TRBV6-3; D is undetermined. V was trimmed by 2 bases and J by 1 base, leaving 7 bases between them. This CDR3 region has 14 residues. Germline CDR1 reads MNHEY; CDR2 reads SVGEGT. The chain's CDR3 is CASSYGVGTDTQYF. The CDR3 nucleotides are TGTGCCAGCAGTTACGGCGTGGGCACAGATACGCAGTATTTT.

The gene calls are TRBV5-1 and TRBJ2-7; D perhaps matches TRBD1 (5 bases). Trimming took 4 bases from V and 0 from J, leaving 14 bases between them. The CDR3 length is 15 residues. Germline loops: CDR1 SGHRS, CDR2 YFSETQ. The CDR3 spells CASSHWGWSSYEQYF. The CDR3 DNA follows: TGCGCCAGCAGCCATTGGGGCTGGAGCTCCTACGAGCAGTACTTC.

There are a few counts of this clonotype. The chain combines TRBV4-2 with TRBJ2-4; 7 bases align to TRBD2. The CDR3 length is 17 residues. CDR1 is LGHNA and CDR2 is YNFKEQ in the germline V gene. With V trimmed by 0 bases and J by 12 bases, 17 bases remained unmatched. CDR3: CASSQESRASGPQRQYF. CDR3 bases: TGTGCCAGCAGCCAAGAAAGTAGGGCTAGCGGCCCCCAGCGTCAGTACTTC.